Listed here are 29 T cell receptor beta chains from one sample, sequenced in a study of blood T cell repertoires in COVID-19. Sequencing used immunoSEQ multiplex PCR; TCRdb keeps in-frame clones, though not all of them. The sample has hundreds of thousands of clones; about 85% are singletons. Sequencing used peripheral blood. These TCRs come from a man aged 18-30 years with active or convalescent COVID-19.

The chain combines TRBV19 with TRBJ2-3; 10 positions match TRBD2. Per the germline V gene, CDR1 is LNHDA and CDR2 is SQIVND (reference sequence). With V trimmed by 3 bases and J by 4 bases, 1 base remained unmatched. This CDR3 comprises 14 residues. This CDR3 is CASSITSGADTQYF. The CDR3 DNA sequence: TGTGCCAGTAGTATCACTAGCGGGGCAGATACGCAGTATTTT.

This chain joins TRBV18 and TRBJ2-5; TRBD2 is a possible D gene (6 bases). This CDR3 spans 14 amino acids. V lost 3 bases and J 5 bases, leaving 13 bases between the germline ends. CDR1 is KGHSH and CDR2 is LQKENI in the germline V gene. The CDR3 sequence: CASSPAGQRETQYF. CDR3 DNA: TGTGCCAGCTCACCCGCGGGGCAAAGGGAGACCCAGTACTTC.

The chain couples TRBV4-1 to TRBJ2-5; the match to TRBD2 covers 10 bases. The germline CDR1 and CDR2 sequences are MGHRA and YSYEKL. The CDR3 runs to 17 residues. Unmatched junction bases numbered 9, after V lost 3 bases and J lost 2 bases. The CDR3 region is CASSHGLAGGTQETQYF. CDR3 nucleotides: TGCGCCAGCAGCCATGGTTTAGCGGGGGGCACACAAGAGACCCAGTACTTC.

The chain carries TRBV12-3 or TRBV12-4 and TRBJ2-7, with D perhaps TRBD1 (5 bases). This CDR3 has 13 residues. V lost 6 bases to trimming and J lost 3 bases, with 12 bases between them. The CDR3 region has the DNA TGTGCCAGCAGGCTAGGGGTTTACTACGAGCAGTACTTC. It codes for CASRLGVYYEQYF.

The gene calls are TRBV6-1 and TRBJ1-2, with 7 bases identical to TRBD1. V lost 1 base to trimming and J lost 4 bases; unmatched junction nucleotides: 6. Germline CDR1 MNHNS, CDR2 SASEGT. There are 15 residues in the CDR3. DNA for the CDR3: TGTGCCAGCAGTGAAGGGTGGGCAGGGGGCTATGGCTACACCTTC. Residues: CASSEGWAGGYGYTF.

The chain has TRBV28 and TRBJ1-1, with a weak D call TRBD1 (5 bases). The CDR3 loop spans 15 amino acids. V dropped 5 bases and J dropped 0 bases, with 13 bases sitting between them. CDR1 is MDHEN and CDR2 is SYDVKM in the germline V gene. The CDR3 reads CASSPARGLNTEAFF. The CDR3, as DNA: TGTGCCAGCAGTCCCGCGCGGGGCCTGAACACTGAAGCTTTCTTT.

The chain recombines TRBV6-5 with TRBJ1-5, with D possibly being TRBD1 (6 bases). Per germline, CDR1 MNHEY and CDR2 SVGAGI. The CDR3 sequence is 14 residues long. V lost 6 bases, J lost 5 bases, and 14 bases lay in between. The CDR3 DNA is TGTGCCAGCAGCCCCTTACAGGGTTATCAGCCCCAGCATTTT. It is translated as CASSPLQGYQPQHF.

This clone appeared a single time. The chain couples TRBV11-2 to TRBJ1-1, with D perhaps TRBD1 (5 bases). Germline CDR1 reads SGHAT; CDR2 reads FQNNGV. V was trimmed by 5 bases and J by 3 bases, leaving 13 bases between them. This CDR3 comprises 14 residues. CDR3 sequence reads: CASSPGDGYTEAFF. CDR3 coding DNA: TGTGCCAGCAGCCCGGGGGACGGATACACTGAAGCTTTCTTT.

The V gene is TRBV24-1, the J gene TRBJ1-5; 7 nucleotides line up with TRBD1. Germline trimming cut 4 bases from V and 4 bases from J; bases unmatched to any gene: 9. The CDR3 has 16 residues. Germline CDR1 KGHDR, CDR2 SFDVKD. The CDR3: CATSEAGTASNQPQHF. The CDR3 DNA reads TGTGCCACCAGTGAGGCCGGGACAGCCTCTAATCAGCCCCAGCATTTT.

The chain employs TRBV10-3 and TRBJ2-2; 14 bases agree with TRBD2. The V segment lost 10 bases and the J segment 7 bases; nucleotides outside the gene matches: 8. The CDR3 contains 15 residues. Germline loops: CDR1 ENHRY, CDR2 SYGVKD. CDR3 amino acids: CAKGLAGEKDGELFF. The DNA of the CDR3 is TGTGCCAAGGGACTAGCGGGAGAGAAGGACGGGGAGCTGTTTTTT.

The chain recombines TRBV6-4 with TRBJ2-4; D is undetermined. V was pared by 8 bases and J by 8 bases, with 16 bases between. Per germline, CDR1 MRHNA and CDR2 SNTAGT. This CDR3 region has 13 residues. CDR3 sequence (DNA): TGTGCCAGCTCGGCAGCCCCTGGAGACATTCAGTACTTC. This encodes CASSAAPGDIQYF.

This clone was detected many times. The chain uses TRBV5-1 and TRBJ2-3; 7 nucleotides match TRBD1. Trimming at V came to 4 bases and at J to 2 bases, leaving 7 bases not matched to a gene. This CDR3 is 15 amino acids long. Per the germline V gene, CDR1 is SGHRS and CDR2 is YFSETQ. CDR3 coding DNA: TGCGCCAGCAGCCCCTGGGGACAGTCCACAGATACGCAGTATTTT. It specifies CASSPWGQSTDTQYF.

This clone has a single count. The chain combines TRBV7-9 with TRBJ2-5; 7 bases align to TRBD2. With 1 base clipped from V and 1 base from J, the junction kept 9 bases outside the gene matches. The CDR3 length is 17 residues. Germline V gene data show CDR1 as SEHNR and CDR2 as FQNEAQ (reference sequence). This CDR3 reads CASSLGSSGRLQETQYF. The CDR3 DNA reads TGTGCCAGCAGCTTAGGGTCTAGCGGACGTCTCCAAGAGACCCAGTACTTC.

The genes are TRBV20-1 and TRBJ2-1, with a possible D match to TRBD1 (5 bases). Trimming shortened V by 3 bases and J by 1 base, and 7 bases separated the two germline ends. The germline CDR1 and CDR2 sequences are DFQATT and SNEGSKA (reference sequence). The CDR3 is 13 amino acids. The CDR3 DNA reads as TGCAGTGCTAGTGACAGATCCTACAATGAGCAGTTCTTC. Translation: CSASDRSYNEQFF.

The chain has TRBV24-1 and TRBJ2-7; the D gene is possibly TRBD1 (6 bases). From germline, CDR1 is KGHDR and CDR2 SFDVKD. V lost 3 bases and J 2 bases, leaving 10 bases between the germline ends. The CDR3 covers 14 residues. The CDR3 DNA reads as TGTGCCACCAGTGATAGGGACACCACCTACGAGCAGTACTTC. Its translation: CATSDRDTTYEQYF.

The rearrangement uses TRBV2 and TRBJ2-1; 11 nucleotides match TRBD2. Germline V gene lookup returns CDR1 SNHLY and CDR2 FYNNEI. With 4 bases clipped from V and 6 bases from J, the junction kept 11 bases outside the gene matches. The CDR3 has 17 amino acids. The CDR3 DNA reads TGTGCCAGCAGTGGCATTAGCGGGAGGGCCGGTATCAATGAGCAGTTCTTC. Translating gives CASSGISGRAGINEQFF.

The chain carries TRBV19 and TRBJ2-5, with a tentative D call TRBD2 (7 bases). CDR1 and CDR2 from the germline V gene are LNHDA and SQIVND (reference sequence). V gave up 5 bases and J gave up 5 bases, with 18 bases separating them. CDR3 length equals 15 residues. The CDR3 here is CASSRAHREGETQYF. CDR3 bases: TGTGCCAGTAGTCGCGCCCACAGGGAGGGCGAGACCCAGTACTTC.

This chain links TRBV11-2 with TRBJ2-2; D gene unclear. The CDR3 spans 13 residues. The germline gives CDR1 SGHAT, CDR2 FQNNGV. Trimming took off 2 bases at V and 2 bases at J, with 3 bases between the two ends. Here the CDR3 DNA reads TGTGCCAGCAGCTTAATAAACACCGGGGAGCTGTTTTTT. This sequence encodes CASSLINTGELFF.

J is TRBJ1-6 and V is TRBV18, with D possibly being TRBD1 (6 bases). The CDR3 covers 16 residues. Germline V CDR1 and CDR2: KGHSH, LQKENI. Trimming pared 0 bases from V and 10 bases from J, leaving 16 bases between. The CDR3, as DNA: TGTGCCAGCTCACCACCGATAACAGGGCGTTCGTCACCCCTCCACTTT. It translates to CASSPPITGRSSPLHF.

The chain combines TRBV29-1 with TRBJ2-1; D is undetermined. This CDR3 has 12 amino acids. Trimming took 1 base from V and 9 from J, leaving 10 bases between them. The germline V gene encodes CDR1 SQVTM and CDR2 ANQGSEA. The CDR3 reads CSVEAPDTEQFF. For the CDR3, the DNA is TGCAGCGTTGAAGCCCCAGACACTGAGCAGTTCTTC.

This clone has a count of ten or more. The chain uses TRBV3-1 (or the pseudogene TRBV3-2) and TRBJ2-3, with 7 bases lining up with TRBD2. V lost 1 base to trimming and J lost 8 bases; unmatched junction nucleotides: 9. CDR3 length: 15 amino acids. The germline gives CDR1 LGHDT, CDR2 YNNKEL (reference sequence). Here the CDR3 DNA reads TGTGCCAGCAGCCAAGGTGGACTAGAGGTCCCTACGCAGTATTTT. Translated: CASSQGGLEVPTQYF.

The rearrangement links TRBV28 to TRBJ1-1; D might be TRBD1 (5 bases). Germline V gives CDR1 MDHEN, CDR2 SYDVKM. Trimming removed 6 bases at V and 11 bases at J, with 16 bases between. CDR3 size: 12 residues. CDR3 bases: TGTGCCAGCAGCTCAGGGTCCCAACCGGCTTTCTTT. Translated: CASSSGSQPAFF.

This clone was counted a few times. This chain links TRBV3-1 (or the pseudogene TRBV3-2) with TRBJ2-1; 10 bases map to TRBD2. The V segment lost 4 bases and the J segment 7 bases; nucleotides outside the gene matches: 10. Germline V lookup: CDR1 LGHDT, CDR2 YNNKEL (reference sequence). This CDR3 is built from 16 residues. The CDR3 loop reads CASSRGISGRQNEQFF. Here the CDR3 DNA reads TGTGCCAGCAGCCGCGGAATTAGCGGGAGGCAAAATGAGCAGTTCTTC.

This chain uses TRBV12-3 or TRBV12-4 with TRBJ1-2, with TRBD1 as a possible D gene (6 bases). Trimming took off 5 bases at V and 0 bases at J, with 7 bases between the two ends. This CDR3 comprises 13 residues. For the CDR3, the DNA is TGTGCCAGCAGTAGACAGGCTAACTATGGCTACACCTTC. Its protein product is CASSRQANYGYTF.

In DNA, the CDR3 is TGCGCCAGCAGCAAGGGACTAGCGGGAGAAAGCACAGATACGCAGTATTTT. It yields the protein CASSKGLAGESTDTQYF. The chain links TRBV5-1 to TRBJ2-3, with 14 positions matching TRBD2. The CDR3 consists of 17 residues. V lost 4 bases, J lost 0 bases, and 4 bases stayed unmatched. Germline lookup yields CDR1 SGHRS and CDR2 YFSETQ.

V usage is TRBV7-8 and J usage is TRBJ1-4; 9 nucleotides agree with TRBD1. V shed 2 bases, J shed 8 bases, and the junction held 3 bases outside the gene matches. CDR1 is SGHVS, CDR2 FQNEAQ, per germline. The CDR3 consists of 14 residues. The CDR3 protein is CASSLWDRDEKLFF. The CDR3 nucleotides are TGTGCCAGCAGCTTATGGGACAGGGACGAAAAACTGTTTTTT. Together with reference TRBV7-8 and TRBJ1-4, the CDR3 gives the full variable domain: GAGVSQSPRYKVAKRGQDVALRCDPISGHVSLFWYQQALGQGPEFLTYFQNEAQLDKSGLPSDRFFAERPEGSVSTLKIQRTQQEDSAVYLCASSLWDRDEKLFFGSGTQLSVL.

This chain connects TRBV11-2 to TRBJ2-7; 8 bases are a match to TRBD1. This CDR3 region has 14 residues. The germline V gene encodes CDR1 SGHAT and CDR2 FQNNGV. With V trimmed by 1 base and J by 4 bases, 3 bases remained unmatched. The CDR3 here is CASSLVRTGYEQYF. The CDR3 region has the DNA TGTGCCAGCAGCTTAGTCCGGACAGGGTACGAGCAGTACTTC.

The rearrangement uses TRBV14 and TRBJ2-3; D gene uncertain. Between the trimmed V and J ends, which lost 1 base and 4 bases, there was a span of 12 bases. Germline V lookup: CDR1 SGHDN, CDR2 FVKESK. This CDR3 has 15 residues. In DNA form, the CDR3 reads TGTGCCAGCAGCCAAGCCTCCCCTGCGGCAGATACGCAGTATTTT. It encodes CASSQASPAADTQYF. Supplemented by reference TRBV14 and TRBJ2-3, the full variable domain reads EAGVTQFPSHSVIEKGQTVTLRCDPISGHDNLYWYRRVMGKEIKFLLHFVKESKQDESGMPNNRFLAERTGGTYSTLKVQPAELEDSGVYFCASSQASPAADTQYFGPGTRLTVL.

The chain joins TRBV9 to TRBJ2-3; 11 nucleotides align to TRBD2. CDR3 size: 18 residues. Trimming removed 4 bases from V and 0 bases from J; junction bases left unmatched: 10. In germline, CDR1 is SGDLS, CDR2 YYNGEE. The CDR3 DNA reads as TGTGCCAGCAGCTCCGCAGTAGCGGGGGGGCAAAGCACAGATACGCAGTATTTT. Its translation is CASSSAVAGGQSTDTQYF.